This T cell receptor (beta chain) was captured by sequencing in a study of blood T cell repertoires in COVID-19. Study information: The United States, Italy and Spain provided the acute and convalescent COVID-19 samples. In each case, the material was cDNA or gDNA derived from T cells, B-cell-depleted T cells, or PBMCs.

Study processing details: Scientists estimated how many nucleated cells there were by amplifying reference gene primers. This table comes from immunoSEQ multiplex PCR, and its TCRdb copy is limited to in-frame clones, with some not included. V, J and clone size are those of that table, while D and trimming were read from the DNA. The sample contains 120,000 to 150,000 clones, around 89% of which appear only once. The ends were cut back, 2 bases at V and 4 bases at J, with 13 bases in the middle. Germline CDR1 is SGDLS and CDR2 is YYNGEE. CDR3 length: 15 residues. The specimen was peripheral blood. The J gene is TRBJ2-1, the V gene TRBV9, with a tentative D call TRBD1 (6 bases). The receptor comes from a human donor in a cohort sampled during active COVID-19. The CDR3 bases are TGTGCCAGCAGCGTTATCACAGGGACGTACAATGAGCAGTTCTTC. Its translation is CASSVITGTYNEQFF.